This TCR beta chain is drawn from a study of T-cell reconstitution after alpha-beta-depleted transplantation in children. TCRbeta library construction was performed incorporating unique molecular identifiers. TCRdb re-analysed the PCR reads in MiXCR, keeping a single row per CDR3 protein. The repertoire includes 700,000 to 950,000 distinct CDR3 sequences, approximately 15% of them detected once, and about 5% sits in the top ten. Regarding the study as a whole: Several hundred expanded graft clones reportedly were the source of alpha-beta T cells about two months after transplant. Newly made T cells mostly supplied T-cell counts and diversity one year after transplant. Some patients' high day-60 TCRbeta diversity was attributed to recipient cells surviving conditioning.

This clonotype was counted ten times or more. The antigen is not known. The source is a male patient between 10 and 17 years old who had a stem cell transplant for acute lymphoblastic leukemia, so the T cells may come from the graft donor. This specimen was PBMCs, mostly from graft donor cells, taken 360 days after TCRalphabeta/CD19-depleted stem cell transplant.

The CDR3: CASSHGTGGNEQFF. DNA of the CDR3: TGTGCCAGCAGCCACGGGACAGGGGGCAATGAGCAGTTCTTC. The chain is built from TRBV3-1 and TRBJ2-1; TRBD1 agrees at 11 bases. Germline assignment: CDR1 LGHDT and CDR2 YNNKEL (reference sequence). J lost 6 bases, V lost 3 bases, and 1 base had no gene match. This CDR3 has 14 amino acids.